The 24 T cell receptor beta chains given below trace back to one sample, sequenced in a study of T cells in Graves' hyperthyroidism and ophthalmopathy. Authors of the study amplified TCR beta CDR3 regions from RNA transcripts. The primer set for the first-round RT-PCR of the TCR CDR3 was HTBI. TCRdb independently ran MiXCR on the multiplex PCR reads; one entry per CDR3 protein. The sample includes some 600,000 distinct CDR3 sequences, roughly 14% of them seen just once. The sequenced sample was blood. All receptors derive from a woman in her twenties or thirties with Graves' hyperthyroidism that later progressed to Graves' ophthalmopathy.

J is TRBJ1-2 and V is TRBV6-2 or TRBV6-3; 8 bases agree with TRBD1. Germline values: CDR1 MNHEY, CDR2 SVGEGT. The CDR3 is 17 amino acids. With V trimmed by 2 bases and J by 4 bases, 12 bases remained unmatched. The CDR3, as DNA: TGTGCCAGCAGTTACCGGGCGCCAGGGGGCTTTACCTATGGCTACACCTTC. Its translation: CASSYRAPGGFTYGYTF.

There are a few counts of this clonotype. This chain links TRBV28 with TRBJ2-1, with a weak D call TRBD2 (5 bases). Germline CDR1 reads MDHEN; CDR2 reads SYDVKM. Between the trimmed V and J ends, which lost 2 bases and 2 bases, there was a span of 7 bases. This CDR3 is built from 14 residues. The CDR3, as DNA: TGTGCCAGCAGTTTACAGCGGACCTACAATGAGCAGTTCTTC. Its protein is CASSLQRTYNEQFF.

The chain uses TRBV12-3 or TRBV12-4 and TRBJ2-7; 8 nucleotides agree with TRBD1. This CDR3 region has 14 residues. V lost 8 bases, J lost 3 bases, and 9 bases stayed unmatched. This CDR3 reads CASHSGRGHYEQYF. DNA of the CDR3: TGTGCCAGCCATTCAGGCAGGGGGCACTACGAGCAGTACTTC.

This clonotype occurred many times. The V call is TRBV5-1, the J call TRBJ2-5, with D possibly called TRBD1 or TRBD2 (5 bases each). The CDR3 runs to 14 residues. Between the trimmed V and J ends, which lost 2 bases and 1 base, there was a span of 9 bases. Germline V gene lookup returns CDR1 SGHRS and CDR2 YFSETQ. CDR3 coding DNA: TGCGCCAGCAGCTTTACGGGACCCCAAGAGACCCAGTACTTC. It translates to CASSFTGPQETQYF.

This clonotype has more than one count but fewer than ten. This chain links TRBV20-1 with TRBJ1-2; TRBD1 matches 7 bases. Trimming cost V 5 bases and J 4 bases; bases outside gene matches: 7. The germline CDR1 and CDR2 sequences are DFQATT and SNEGSKA (reference sequence). The CDR3 is 13 amino acids. The CDR3 sequence: CSAPTGTAYGYTF. CDR3 in DNA: TGCAGTGCTCCAACCGGGACAGCCTATGGCTACACCTTC.

Worth noting for this clonotype: This could be a read error, since a much larger clone is one nucleotide away. CDR3 protein: CASSLEAGAEAFF. In DNA form, the CDR3 reads TGTGCCAGCAGTTTGGAGGCGGGGGCTGAAGCTTTCTTT. The V and J genes are TRBV27 and TRBJ1-1; a possible D gene is TRBD1 (5 bases). V was pared by 3 bases and J by 6 bases, with 11 bases between. Germline CDR1 is MNHEY and CDR2 is SMNVEV (reference sequence). This CDR3 has 13 residues.

V gene TRBV19 combines with J gene TRBJ1-2, with 7 bases fitting TRBD1. J lost 0 bases, V lost 5 bases, and 9 bases had no gene match. In germline, CDR1 is LNHDA, CDR2 SQIVND (reference sequence). The CDR3 runs to 16 residues. The chain's CDR3 is CASSYPGQPSNYGYTF. The CDR3 bases are TGTGCCAGTAGTTATCCGGGACAGCCCTCTAACTATGGCTACACCTTC.

This clonotype was counted many times. The chain couples TRBV6-2 or TRBV6-3 to TRBJ2-5; D might be TRBD1 (6 bases). The CDR3 is 15 residues long. Trimming shortened V by 0 bases and J by 0 bases, and 8 bases separated the two germline ends. CDR1 and CDR2 from the germline V gene are MNHEY and SVGEGT. This CDR3 reads CASSYSGDNQETQYF. The CDR3 region has the DNA TGTGCCAGCAGTTACTCGGGGGACAACCAAGAGACCCAGTACTTC.

This clonotype was seen repeatedly, ten times or more. The chain has TRBV2 and TRBJ2-3; D is undetermined. The V end was cut by 1 base, the J end by 4 bases, with 6 bases between. Germline loops: CDR1 SNHLY, CDR2 FYNNEI. The CDR3 loop spans 13 amino acids. CDR3 in amino acids: CASSEGWADTQYF. The DNA for the CDR3 is TGTGCCAGCAGTGAAGGGTGGGCAGATACGCAGTATTTT.

This clonotype was picked up many times. This chain links TRBV6-2 or TRBV6-3 with TRBJ1-2; 8 bases fit TRBD1. V dropped 2 bases and J dropped 4; count of bases not matched to a gene: 3. This CDR3 is 14 amino acids long. Germline V gene data show CDR1 as MNHEY and CDR2 as SVGEGT. The CDR3: CASSYGQGGYGYTF. The CDR3 DNA follows: TGTGCCAGCAGTTACGGACAGGGTGGCTATGGCTACACCTTC.

The table lists this clonotype with many counts. This chain uses TRBV2 with TRBJ2-1, with 8 nucleotides matching TRBD2. The V and J ends lost 9 bases and 5 bases, in that order; junction bases with no gene match: 6. From germline, CDR1 is SNHLY and CDR2 FYNNEI. The CDR3 sequence is 13 residues long. The CDR3 loop reads CARTSGYHNEQFF. Here the CDR3 DNA reads TGTGCCAGAACTAGCGGCTACCACAATGAGCAGTTCTTC.

This clonotype was recorded at least ten times. This CDR3 reads CATSDPQDFEQYF. CDR3 bases: TGTGCCACCAGTGACCCGCAGGACTTTGAGCAGTACTTC. The chain is built from TRBV24-1 and TRBJ2-7, with a weak D call TRBD2 (5 bases). CDR3 length: 13 residues. The germline V and J ends were trimmed by 4 bases and 7 bases, with 13 bases remaining between them. Per germline, CDR1 KGHDR and CDR2 SFDVKD.

This clonotype was detected many times. The V gene is TRBV7-9, the J gene TRBJ2-5; a weak D match, TRBD2 (6 bases). CDR3 length equals 14 residues. V gave up 5 bases and J gave up 2 bases, with 12 bases separating them. Germline CDR1 is SEHNR and CDR2 is FQNEAQ (reference sequence). DNA of the CDR3: TGTGCCAGCAGCGCAGCTAGCGTTCAAGAGACCCAGTACTTC. As protein: CASSAASVQETQYF.

This clonotype was detected a few times. The rearrangement links TRBV19 to TRBJ2-1, with TRBD1 identical over 7 bases. Germline trimming cut 5 bases from V and 5 bases from J; bases unmatched to any gene: 3. The CDR3 consists of 13 residues. Germline V gene sequence: CDR1 LNHDA, CDR2 SQIVND (reference sequence). DNA for the CDR3: TGTGCCAGTAGTGCCGACAGGGACAATGAGCAGTTCTTC. It encodes CASSADRDNEQFF.

This clonotype appeared many times. J is TRBJ1-1 and V is TRBV4-1; maybe TRBD1 (5 bases). Germline V gene lookup returns CDR1 MGHRA and CDR2 YSYEKL. CDR3 length equals 16 residues. V lost 0 bases and J lost 5, with 16 bases in between. CDR3 sequence: CASSQERRGGRTEAFF. The CDR3 nucleotides read TGCGCCAGCAGCCAAGAAAGACGGGGGGGTCGGACTGAAGCTTTCTTT.

This clonotype has only a few counts. The chain carries TRBV6-1 and TRBJ1-4; D gene uncertain. Per the germline V gene, CDR1 is MNHNS and CDR2 is SASEGT. The CDR3 has 15 amino acids. V was clipped by 4 bases and J by 3 bases, with 12 bases between them. The CDR3: CASSVLRDPNEKLFF. The CDR3 nucleotides are TGTGCCAGCAGTGTGCTCCGCGACCCTAATGAAAAACTGTTTTTT.

The V and J genes are TRBV6-1 and TRBJ1-4, with 9 bases that match TRBD1. V lost 5 bases, J lost 10 bases, and 8 bases stayed unmatched. The CDR3 consists of 14 residues. The germline V gene encodes CDR1 MNHNS and CDR2 SASEGT. The chain's CDR3 is CASSYRDREGKLFF. Written as DNA, the CDR3 is TGTGCCAGCAGTTACAGGGACAGGGAGGGAAAACTGTTTTTT.

This clonotype was seen many times. The chain links TRBV27 to TRBJ1-1, with D unclear. The CDR3 covers 14 residues. Trimming took off 6 bases at V and 5 bases at J, with 16 bases between the two ends. Germline-derived CDR1 and CDR2 are MNHEY and SMNVEV (reference sequence). DNA of the CDR3: TGTGCCAGCAGCTCGCTGGGTGGGGAAACTGAAGCTTTCTTT. It is translated as CASSSLGGETEAFF.

This clonotype was seen many times. The chain links TRBV3-1 to TRBJ1-1; D unresolved. This CDR3 comprises 12 residues. The germline V gene encodes CDR1 LGHDT and CDR2 YNNKEL (reference sequence). The V end was cut by 5 bases, the J end by 7 bases, with 11 bases between. The CDR3 region is CASSSSGDEAFF. The CDR3 nucleotides are TGTGCCAGCAGCTCCTCGGGAGATGAAGCTTTCTTT.

This clonotype was seen a handful of times. The chain is built from TRBV29-1 and TRBJ1-1; D gene ambiguous. This CDR3 spans 12 amino acids. Per the germline V gene, CDR1 is SQVTM and CDR2 is ANQGSEA. The ends were cut back, 7 bases at V and 1 base at J, with 10 bases in the middle. The CDR3 nucleotides are TGCAGCGGGGGAGCAGGGAACACTGAAGCTTTCTTT. This encodes CSGGAGNTEAFF. The variable domain in full, with the rest retrieved from reference TRBV29-1 and TRBJ1-1, is SAVISQKPSRDICQRGTSLTIQCQVDSQVTMMFWYRQQPGQSLTLIATANQGSEATYESGFVIDKFPISRPNLTFSTLTVSNMSPEDSSIYLCSGGAGNTEAFFGQGTRLTVV.

This sequence joins TRBV20-1 and TRBJ1-1; TRBD1 matches 7 bases. The CDR3 extends over 13 amino acids. The germline V gene encodes CDR1 DFQATT and CDR2 SNEGSKA (reference sequence). V was pared by 5 bases and J by 1 base, with 4 bases of the junction left unmatched. The CDR3 reads CSAGTGANTEAFF. DNA for the CDR3: TGCAGTGCTGGAACAGGGGCGAACACTGAAGCTTTCTTT.

Ten or more counts support this clonotype. The rearrangement links TRBV12-3 or TRBV12-4 to TRBJ1-2; D remains unclear. The CDR3 contains 13 residues. V was shortened by 2 bases and J by 5 bases, with 9 bases between the two germline ends. The CDR3 spells CASSLRRPYGYTF. In DNA form, the CDR3 reads TGTGCCAGCAGTTTAAGACGCCCGTATGGCTACACCTTC.

The gene calls are TRBV12-3 or TRBV12-4 and TRBJ2-5; 8 bases align to TRBD1. The CDR3 contains 14 residues. The J segment lost 4 bases and the V segment lost 6 bases, leaving 7 bases of the junction unmatched. The CDR3 loop is CASRLTGAVETQYF. In DNA, the CDR3 is TGTGCCAGCAGGCTGACAGGGGCGGTAGAGACCCAGTACTTC.

This clonotype was found many times. The rearrangement links TRBV30 to TRBJ2-7; 8 bases match TRBD1. The J segment lost 4 bases and the V segment lost 1 base, leaving 6 bases of the junction unmatched. The germline gives CDR1 GTSNPN, CDR2 SVGIG (reference sequence). CDR3 size: 14 residues. The CDR3 here is CAWSGSGGAYEQYF. In DNA form, the CDR3 reads TGTGCCTGGAGTGGCTCAGGGGGCGCTTACGAGCAGTACTTC.